These T cell receptor beta chains were read from a single sample in a study of T-cell reconstitution after alpha-beta-depleted transplantation in children. TCRdb reanalysed the PCR reads using MiXCR and keeps one entry per CDR3 protein. The sample contains a few hundred thousand distinct CDR3 sequences, 27% of which appear only once. Source: PBMCs, taken before TCRalphabeta/CD19-depleted stem cell transplant. These TCRs come from a boy under three years old with Wiskott-Aldrich syndrome, due to receive a stem cell transplant. The conserved cysteine and the conserved F or W are not part of the CDR3 here.

j_gene	v_gene	CDR3aa
TRBJ2-1	TRBV5-8	ASSSRSGTVYEQF
TRBJ2-3	TRBV5-1	ASSFTTPGTVPVSTDTQY
TRBJ2-1	TRBV20-1	SARDFRQGSLYNEQF
TRBJ1-2	TRBV20-1	SAKSGYT
TRBJ2-7	TRBV5-1	ASRSSGRNEQY
TRBJ2-7	TRBV5-1	ASSIGLTYEQY
TRBJ1-5	TRBV27	ASRTGGTQPQH
TRBJ1-1	TRBV29-1	SVAYGQGTGNTEAF
TRBJ2-7	TRBV27	ASSFRVPVYEQY
TRBJ2-5	TRBV4-2	ASSQGGRAQETQY
TRBJ1-5	TRBV2	ASNTGGLGNQPQH
TRBJ1-5	TRBV19	ASSTTGVGANQPQH
TRBJ1-2	TRBV19	ASSNREEGYT
TRBJ2-1	TRBV5-1	ASSDSTSGTGNEQF
TRBJ2-7	TRBV12-3/TRBV12-4	ASSLAAGGPYEQY
TRBJ2-1	TRBV11-2	ASSQMGLAFNEQF
TRBJ2-2	TRBV12-3/TRBV12-4	ASSLAPGASGNTGELF
TRBJ2-7	TRBV12-3/TRBV12-4	ASSSGDRGLDEQY
TRBJ2-7	TRBV28	ASSTAGTGRTYEQY
TRBJ2-1	TRBV30	AWTQGSLGNEQF
TRBJ2-5	TRBV20-1	SARDWGGLAGEGWQETQY
TRBJ2-7	TRBV6-5	ASSFLGSGRESSYEQY
TRBJ1-2	TRBV18	ASSETGIYGYT
TRBJ2-7	TRBV11-2	ASSLIMGGPTYEQY
TRBJ1-2	TRBV10-3	AIREPPGQKNYGYT
TRBJ2-1	TRBV5-1	ASSPLGLAGGNEQF
TRBJ2-1	TRBV5-1	ASSVSGTQSSYNEQF
TRBJ2-5	TRBV20-1	SANRGGGETQY
TRBJ2-3	TRBV7-2	ASSLARTSGNTDTQY
TRBJ1-2	TRBV12-3/TRBV12-4	ASNRDRRGYT
TRBJ2-1	TRBV20-1	SARGLGVGYNEQF
TRBJ2-7	TRBV28	ASSLRMTSGSIGEQY
TRBJ2-1	TRBV5-8	ASSLEPTGYNEQF
TRBJ2-1	TRBV20-1	SAPQGPLYNEQF
TRBJ2-2	TRBV21-1	ASSNPAIERESATGELF